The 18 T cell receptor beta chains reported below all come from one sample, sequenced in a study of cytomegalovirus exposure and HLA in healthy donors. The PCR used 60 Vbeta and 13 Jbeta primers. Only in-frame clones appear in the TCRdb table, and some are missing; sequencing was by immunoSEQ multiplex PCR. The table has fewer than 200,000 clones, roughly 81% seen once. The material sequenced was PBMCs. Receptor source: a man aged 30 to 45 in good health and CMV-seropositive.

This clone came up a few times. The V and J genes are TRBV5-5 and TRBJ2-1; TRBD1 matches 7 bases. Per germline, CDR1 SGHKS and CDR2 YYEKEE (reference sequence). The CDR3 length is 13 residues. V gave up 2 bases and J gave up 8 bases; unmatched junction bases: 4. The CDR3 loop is CASSLNRGDEQFF. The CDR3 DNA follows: TGTGCCAGCAGCTTAAACAGGGGCGATGAGCAGTTCTTC. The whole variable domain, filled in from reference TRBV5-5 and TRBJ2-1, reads DAGVTQSPTHLIKTRGQQVTLRCSPISGHKSVSWYQQVLGQGPQFIFQYYEKEERGRGNFPDRFSARQFPNYSSELNVNALLLGDSALYLCASSLNRGDEQFFGPGTRLTVL.

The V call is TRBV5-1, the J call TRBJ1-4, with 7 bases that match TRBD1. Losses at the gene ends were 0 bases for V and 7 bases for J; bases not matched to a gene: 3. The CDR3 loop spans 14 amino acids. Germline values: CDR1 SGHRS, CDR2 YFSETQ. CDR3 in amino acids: CASSLEGAREKLFF. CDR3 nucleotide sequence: TGCGCCAGCAGCTTGGAGGGGGCGCGTGAAAAACTGTTTTTT.

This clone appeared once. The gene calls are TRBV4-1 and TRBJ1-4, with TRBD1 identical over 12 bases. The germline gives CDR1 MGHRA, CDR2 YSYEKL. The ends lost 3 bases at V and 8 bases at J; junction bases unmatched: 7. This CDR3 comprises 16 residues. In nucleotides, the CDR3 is TGCGCCAGCAGCCAGGGACAGGGGGCACGCGGCGAAAAACTGTTTTTT. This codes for CASSQGQGARGEKLFF.

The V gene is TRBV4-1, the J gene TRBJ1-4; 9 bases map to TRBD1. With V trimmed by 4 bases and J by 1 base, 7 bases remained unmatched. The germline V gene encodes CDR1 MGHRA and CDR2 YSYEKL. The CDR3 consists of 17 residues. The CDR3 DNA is TGCGCCAGCAGCCCAATGGGACAGGGCAAAACTAATGAAAAACTGTTTTTT. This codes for CASSPMGQGKTNEKLFF.

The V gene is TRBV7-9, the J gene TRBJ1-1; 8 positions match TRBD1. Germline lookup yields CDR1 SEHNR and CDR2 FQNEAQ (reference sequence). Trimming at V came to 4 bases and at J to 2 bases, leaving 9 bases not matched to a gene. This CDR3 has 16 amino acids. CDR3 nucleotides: TGTGCCAGCAGCTCTTGGGGGTCAGGGGGCAACACTGAAGCTTTCTTT. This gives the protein CASSSWGSGGNTEAFF.

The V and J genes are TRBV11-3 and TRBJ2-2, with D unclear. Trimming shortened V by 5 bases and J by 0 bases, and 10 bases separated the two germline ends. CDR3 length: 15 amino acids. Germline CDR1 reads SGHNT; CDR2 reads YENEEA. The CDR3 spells CASSLINSNTGELFF. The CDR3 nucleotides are TGTGCCAGCAGCCTTATCAACTCGAACACCGGGGAGCTGTTTTTT.

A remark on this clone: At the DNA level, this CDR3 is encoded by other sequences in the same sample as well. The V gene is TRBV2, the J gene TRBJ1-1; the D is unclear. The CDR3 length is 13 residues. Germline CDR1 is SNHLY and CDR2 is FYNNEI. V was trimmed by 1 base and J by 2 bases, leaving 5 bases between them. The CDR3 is CASSEESNTEAFF. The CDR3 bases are TGTGCCAGCAGTGAAGAATCTAACACTGAAGCTTTCTTT.

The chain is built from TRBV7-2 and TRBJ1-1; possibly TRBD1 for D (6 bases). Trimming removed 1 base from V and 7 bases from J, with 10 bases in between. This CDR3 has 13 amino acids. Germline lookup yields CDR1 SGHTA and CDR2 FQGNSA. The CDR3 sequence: CASSLVGQLEAFF. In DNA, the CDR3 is TGTGCCAGCAGCTTAGTTGGACAGCTTGAAGCTTTCTTT.

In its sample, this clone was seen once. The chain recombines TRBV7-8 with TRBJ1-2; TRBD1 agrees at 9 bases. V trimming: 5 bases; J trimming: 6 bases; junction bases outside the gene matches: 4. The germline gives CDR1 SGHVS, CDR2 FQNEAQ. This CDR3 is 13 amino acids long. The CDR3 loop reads CASSPRTGDGYTF. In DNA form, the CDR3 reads TGTGCCAGCAGCCCAAGGACAGGGGATGGCTACACCTTC.

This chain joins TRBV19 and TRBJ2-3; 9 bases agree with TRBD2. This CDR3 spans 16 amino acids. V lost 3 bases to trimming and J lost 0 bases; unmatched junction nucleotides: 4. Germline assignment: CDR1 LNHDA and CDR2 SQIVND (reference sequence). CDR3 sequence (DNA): TGTGCCAGTAGTATCGGACTAGCGCAGAGCACAGATACGCAGTATTTT. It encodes CASSIGLAQSTDTQYF.

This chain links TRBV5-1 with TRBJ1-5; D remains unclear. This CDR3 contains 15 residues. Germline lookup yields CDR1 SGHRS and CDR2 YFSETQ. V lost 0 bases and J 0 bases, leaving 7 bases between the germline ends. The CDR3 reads CASSLGDISNQPQHF. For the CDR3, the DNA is TGCGCCAGCAGCTTGGGAGATATTAGCAATCAGCCCCAGCATTTT.

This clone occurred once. The CDR3: CASLGTGGNEQFF. CDR3 nucleotide sequence: TGTGCCAGCCTCGGGACAGGGGGCAATGAGCAGTTCTTC. The chain recombines TRBV2 with TRBJ2-1; TRBD1 aligns across 11 bases. Per germline, CDR1 SNHLY and CDR2 FYNNEI. The V and J ends lost 8 bases and 6 bases, in that order; junction bases with no gene match: 3. The CDR3 is 13 amino acids.

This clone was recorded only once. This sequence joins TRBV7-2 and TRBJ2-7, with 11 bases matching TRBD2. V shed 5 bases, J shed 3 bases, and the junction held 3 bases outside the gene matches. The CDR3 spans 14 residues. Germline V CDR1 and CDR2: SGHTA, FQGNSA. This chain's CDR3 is CASSPSGRHYEQYV. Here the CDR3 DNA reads TGTGCCAGCAGCCCTAGCGGGAGGCACTACGAGCAGTACGTC.

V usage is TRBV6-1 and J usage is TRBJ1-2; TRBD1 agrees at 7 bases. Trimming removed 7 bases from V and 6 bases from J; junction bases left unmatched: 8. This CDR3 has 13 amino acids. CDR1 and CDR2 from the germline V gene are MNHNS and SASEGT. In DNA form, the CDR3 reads TGTGCCAGCATGCTCGGACAGGAGGATGGCTACACCTTC. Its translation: CASMLGQEDGYTF.

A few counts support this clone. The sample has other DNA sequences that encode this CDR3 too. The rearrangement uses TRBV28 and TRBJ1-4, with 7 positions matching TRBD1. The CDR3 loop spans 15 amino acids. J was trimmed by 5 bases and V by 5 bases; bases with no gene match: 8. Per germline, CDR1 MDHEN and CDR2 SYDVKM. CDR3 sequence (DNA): TGTGCCAGCAGTCCCCGGACAGGCCCGAATGAAAAACTGTTTTTT. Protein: CASSPRTGPNEKLFF.

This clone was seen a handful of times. The CDR3 nucleotides read TGCGCCAGCAGCCCTGACTCGGTTGAGGGGCAGTACTTC. Amino acids: CASSPDSVEGQYF. The rearrangement uses TRBV5-1 and TRBJ2-7; TRBD2 is a possible D gene (5 bases). CDR3 length equals 13 residues. V was pared by 4 bases and J by 9 bases, with 17 bases between. Germline V gives CDR1 SGHRS, CDR2 YFSETQ.

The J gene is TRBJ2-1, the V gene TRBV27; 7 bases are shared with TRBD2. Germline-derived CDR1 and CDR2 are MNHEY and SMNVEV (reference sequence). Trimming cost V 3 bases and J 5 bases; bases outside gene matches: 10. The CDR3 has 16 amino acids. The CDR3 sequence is CASSFLPAGADNEQFF. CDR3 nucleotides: TGTGCCAGCAGTTTTCTTCCGGCGGGAGCGGACAATGAGCAGTTCTTC.

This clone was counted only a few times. The DNA of the CDR3 is TGCGCCAGCAGCCCACCCACGAACTCTCCCGAAGCTTTCTTT. Encoded protein: CASSPPTNSPEAFF. This chain connects TRBV4-1 to TRBJ1-1; D is unresolved. The germline V and J ends were trimmed by 4 bases and 8 bases, with 17 bases remaining between them. The CDR3 extends over 14 amino acids. Germline V lookup: CDR1 MGHRA, CDR2 YSYEKL.